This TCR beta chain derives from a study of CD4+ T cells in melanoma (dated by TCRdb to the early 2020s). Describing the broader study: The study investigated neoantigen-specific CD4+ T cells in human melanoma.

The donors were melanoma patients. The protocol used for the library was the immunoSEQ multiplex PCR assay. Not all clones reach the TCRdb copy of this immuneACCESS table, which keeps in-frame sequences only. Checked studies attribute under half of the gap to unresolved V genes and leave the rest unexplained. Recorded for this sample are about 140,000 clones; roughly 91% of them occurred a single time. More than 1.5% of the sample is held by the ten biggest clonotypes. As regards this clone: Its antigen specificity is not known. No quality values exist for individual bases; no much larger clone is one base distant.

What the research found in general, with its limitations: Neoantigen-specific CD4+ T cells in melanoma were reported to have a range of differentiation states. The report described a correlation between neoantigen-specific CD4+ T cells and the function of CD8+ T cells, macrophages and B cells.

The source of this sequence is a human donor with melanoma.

The CDR3 sequence is CAWSWAGGRETQYF. The DNA sequence is as follows: TGTGCCTGGAGTTGGGCAGGGGGCCGGGAGACCCAGTACTTC. The chain was built from TRBV30 and TRBJ2-5; 8 middle bases align to TRBD1. Looking up the germline V gene (reference sequence) yields CDR1 GTSNPN and CDR2 SVGIG. The germline V and J ends show losses of 2 bases and 5 bases respectively, and no gene match explains 7 bases of the junction. The CDR3, cysteine through phenylalanine, is 14 amino acids long. The sequence is cut down to CDR3 DNA, 42 bases in frame from base 1.